This entry lists 9 T cell receptor beta chains sequenced from one sample in a study of T-cell reconstitution after alpha-beta-depleted transplantation in children. A library of TCRbeta sequences, prepared with unique molecular identifiers, was generated. MiXCR was run by TCRdb on the PCR reads, yielding one entry per CDR3 protein. The data hold over 150,000 distinct CDR3 sequences, with approximately 7% observed a single time. Sample: PBMCs, taken before TCRalphabeta/CD19-depleted stem cell transplant. Receptor source: a boy younger than 10 with acute lymphoblastic leukemia, due to receive a stem cell transplant.

This clonotype has just a few counts. This chain uses TRBV7-2 with TRBJ2-5; D is possibly TRBD2 (5 bases). Germline V gives CDR1 SGHTA, CDR2 FQGNSA. The germline V and J ends were trimmed by 5 bases and 0 bases, with 16 bases remaining between them. The CDR3 runs 16 residues. In DNA, the CDR3 is TGTGCCAGCAGCCCGGGGTCGGGCGGGCACCAAGAGACCCAGTACTTC. This gives the protein CASSPGSGGHQETQYF. Using reference TRBV7-2 and TRBJ2-5 for the parts outside the CDR3, the full variable domain is GAGVSQSPSNKVTEKGKDVELRCDPISGHTALYWYRQSLGQGLEFLIYFQGNSAPDKSGLPSDRFSAERTGGSVSTLTIQRTQQEDSAVYLCASSPGSGGHQETQYFGPGTRLLVL.

This clonotype was seen at least ten times. The chain uses TRBV19 and TRBJ2-2; the D gene could be TRBD1 or TRBD2 (5 bases each). Trimming shortened V by 5 bases and J by 5 bases, and 15 bases separated the two germline ends. CDR3 length: 15 residues. Germline CDR1 and CDR2: LNHDA and SQIVND (reference sequence). In DNA, the CDR3 is TGTGCCAGTAGTCCATACGGGACGCAGACCGGGGAGCTGTTTTTT. Its protein is CASSPYGTQTGELFF.

This clonotype occurred many times. The chain combines TRBV7-2 with TRBJ1-1; no clear D gene. The CDR3 has 15 residues. V lost 5 bases to trimming and J lost 5 bases, with 18 bases between them. Germline CDR1 and CDR2: SGHTA and FQGNSA. CDR3 in amino acids: CASSVQPQGGTEAFF. The CDR3 DNA reads as TGTGCCAGCAGCGTTCAACCGCAAGGAGGGACTGAAGCTTTCTTT.

The V gene is TRBV20-1, the J gene TRBJ2-7, with D possibly TRBD1 on 6 matching bases. The V and J ends lost 5 bases and 6 bases respectively, with 11 bases between them. The CDR3 totals 11 residues. The germline CDR1 and CDR2 sequences are DFQATT and SNEGSKA (reference sequence). The CDR3 DNA sequence: TGCAGTGCTCGGTGGACAGCCGAGCAGTACTTC. It encodes CSARWTAEQYF.

This clonotype was observed many times. The chain joins TRBV7-2 to TRBJ2-5; the match to TRBD2 covers 11 bases. V shed 8 bases, J shed 5 bases, and the junction held 7 bases outside the gene matches. This CDR3 is 14 amino acids long. CDR1 is SGHTA and CDR2 is FQGNSA in the germline V gene. Here the CDR3 reads CASLSGGAGETQYF. The CDR3 DNA reads TGTGCCAGCCTTAGCGGGGGGGCCGGGGAGACCCAGTACTTC.

V is TRBV20-1 and J is TRBJ2-3; no definite D call. V shed 5 bases and J shed 1 base, with 16 bases lying between them. CDR3 length equals 15 residues. Germline V gene sequence: CDR1 DFQATT, CDR2 SNEGSKA (reference sequence). CDR3 amino acids: CSASDGGTGTDTQYF. The DNA of the CDR3 is TGCAGTGCTTCGGACGGTGGAACGGGCACAGATACGCAGTATTTT.

This clonotype was counted at least ten times. The gene calls are TRBV29-1 and TRBJ2-3; 8 bases align to TRBD2. Germline CDR1 is SQVTM and CDR2 is ANQGSEA. Trimming took 6 bases from V and 6 from J; bases not matched to a gene: 11. This CDR3 spans 14 amino acids. This CDR3 reads CSVKSGGARDTQYF. The CDR3 coding sequence is TGCAGCGTAAAATCCGGGGGGGCTCGGGATACGCAGTATTTT.

This clonotype was counted a few times. The chain carries TRBV6-5 and TRBJ2-7; no reliable D call. This CDR3 region has 15 residues. The V gene lost 0 bases and the J gene lost 5 bases, with 14 bases spanning the gap. From germline, CDR1 is MNHEY and CDR2 SVGAGI. CDR3 protein: CASSYSPQPRHEQYF. The CDR3 nucleotides are TGTGCCAGCAGTTACTCTCCGCAACCGAGGCACGAGCAGTACTTC.

As for this clonotype: A much larger clone differs by one base, so this may be a read error. The DNA for the CDR3 is TGTGCCAGCAGTTTCTCTAACACATATACGCAGTATTTT. It is translated as CASSFSNTYTQYF. V and J are TRBV12-3 or TRBV12-4 and TRBJ2-3; D ambiguous. There are 13 residues in the CDR3.